This is a list of T cell receptor beta chains from one sample in a study of neoadjuvant anti-PD-1 for oral cavity cancer. Only in-frame clones appear in the TCRdb table, and some are missing; sequencing was by immunoSEQ multiplex PCR. The sample has 20,000 to 25,000 clones; under 55% are singletons. The sequencing here drew on tumor tissue, taken after nivolumab (anti-PD-1) treatment. The receptor set was obtained from a person aged 40-85 years with oral cavity squamous cell carcinoma. The CDR3 runs from the conserved cysteine through the conserved F or W. A D gene is named only where the DNA matches it firmly. Expanded clones are given a class, and other clones once, few, many or no size at all.

j_call clone_size d_call v_call cdr3_aa cdr3_nt
TRBJ1-6 - - TRBV30 CAWREQGSNSPLHF TGTGCCTGGAGAGAGCAGGGAAGTAATTCACCCCTCCACTTT
TRBJ2-7 - - TRBV7-2 CASTSPRVNEQYF TGTGCCAGCACCTCACCCAGGGTCAACGAGCAGTACTTC
TRBJ1-2 - - TRBV7-9 CASSLNPLAGLTF TGTGCCAGCAGCTTAAATCCTCTTGCGGGCCTCACCTTC
TRBJ1-5 many TRBD1 TRBV25-1 CASSEAGTGGFNQPQHF TGTGCCAGCAGTGAAGCCGGGACAGGGGGCTTTAATCAGCCCCAGCATTTT
TRBJ2-3 - - TRBV4-2 CASSRELATDTQYF TGTGCCAGCAGCCGCGAGTTAGCCACAGATACGCAGTATTTT
TRBJ2-7 large - TRBV5-1 CASSGGQSSSYEQYF TGCGCCAGCAGCGGCGGACAGTCGAGCTCCTACGAGCAGTACTTC
TRBJ2-1 few TRBD2 TRBV27 CASSWLAENNEQFF TGTGCCAGCAGTTGGCTAGCGGAGAACAATGAGCAGTTCTTC
TRBJ2-3 few TRBD1 TRBV6-5 CASSNTGADTQYF TGTGCCAGCAGTAACACAGGGGCAGATACGCAGTATTTT
TRBJ1-4 few - TRBV4-1 CASSQGSRASTNEKLFF TGCGCCAGCAGCCAAGGAAGTCGGGCGTCCACTAATGAAAAACTGTTTTTT
TRBJ2-7 - - TRBV7-2 CASSSLGGYEQYF TGTGCCAGCAGCTCCTTAGGGGGCTACGAGCAGTACTTC
TRBJ1-1 - - TRBV6-1 CASSEVTGPPGWVF TGTGCCAGCAGTGAAGTTACAGGTCCTCCCGGGTGGGTCTTT
TRBJ2-5 few - TRBV6-1 CASGRETQYF TGTGCCAGCGGGCGGGAGACCCAGTACTTC
TRBJ2-3 few TRBD2 TRBV4-1 CASSQGIPSGAGTDTQYF TGCGCCAGCAGCCAAGGCATACCTAGCGGGGCCGGCACAGATACGCAGTATTTT
TRBJ2-7 few - TRBV19 CASSIGRTYEQYF TGTGCCAGTAGTATTGGGAGAACCTACGAGCAGTACTTC
TRBJ2-7 - - TRBV6-5 CASSYSFRLIYEQYF TGTGCCAGCAGTTACTCCTTCAGGCTAATCTACGAGCAGTACTTC
TRBJ1-1 - TRBD1 TRBV18 CASSDEQGGPATEAFF TGTGCCAGCTCAGACGAGCAGGGGGGCCCGGCAACTGAAGCTTTCTTT
TRBJ2-1 medium-sized - TRBV4-1 CASSPQVGWGEQFF TGCGCCAGCAGCCCCCAGGTGGGGTGGGGTGAGCAGTTCTTC
TRBJ1-5 - - TRBV6-1 CASNEPGGGNQPQHF TGTGCCAGCAATGAACCGGGAGGAGGCAATCAGCCCCAGCATTTT
TRBJ2-7 - - TRBV30 CAWSGANEQYF TGTGCCTGGTCGGGGGCCAACGAGCAGTACTTC
TRBJ1-4 many - TRBV21-1 CASSKAENPSMMEKLFF TGTGCCAGCAGCAAAGCGGAGAACCCTTCGATGATGGAAAAACTGTTTTTT
TRBJ2-7 - TRBD1 TRBV6-6 CASSRRDRSYEQYF TGTGCCAGCAGTCGGCGGGACAGGTCCTACGAGCAGTACTTC
TRBJ1-1 - TRBD1 TRBV10-3 CAISEPTGAGMNTEAFF TGTGCCATCAGTGAGCCGACAGGGGCGGGAATGAACACTGAAGCTTTCTTT
TRBJ2-7 - TRBD1 TRBV7-9 CASSPGQKVYEQYF TGTGCCAGCAGCCCGGGACAGAAAGTATACGAGCAGTACTTC
TRBJ2-1 once TRBD2 TRBV7-9 CASSQTSGGSNEQFF TGTGCCAGCAGCCAGACTAGCGGGGGATCCAATGAGCAGTTCTTC
TRBJ1-5 - - TRBV4-1 CASSQEPPGAPTNQPQHF TGCGCCAGCAGCCAAGAGCCCCCGGGGGCCCCGACTAATCAGCCCCAGCATTTT
TRBJ2-6 once - TRBV5-4 CASSLQGTGANVLTF TGTGCCAGCAGCTTACAGGGTACCGGGGCCAACGTCCTGACTTTC
TRBJ2-7 few - TRBV5-1 CASSLGYEQYF TGCGCCAGCAGCTTGGGTTACGAGCAGTACTTC
TRBJ1-2 many - TRBV19 CASSTSRQAVDGYTF TGTGCCAGTAGTACCTCCCGACAGGCGGTAGATGGCTACACCTTC
TRBJ1-2 few - TRBV19 CASSARGGYTF TGTGCCAGTAGCGCCAGGGGCGGCTACACCTTC
TRBJ1-1 - - TRBV7-9 CASSFSGYEAFF TGTGCCAGCAGCTTCTCGGGGTATGAAGCTTTCTTT
TRBJ2-7 - TRBD1 TRBV18 CASSRQQGAQDEQYF TGTGCCAGCTCACGACAACAGGGGGCGCAGGACGAGCAGTACTTC
TRBJ1-2 many - TRBV18 CASSRVGAQDYGYTF TGTGCCAGCTCACGGGTGGGAGCCCAGGACTATGGCTACACCTTC
TRBJ2-5 - - TRBV7-8 CASSRGSKETQYF TGTGCCAGCAGCCGTGGGAGCAAAGAGACCCAGTACTTC
TRBJ1-4 - TRBD1 TRBV2 CASNRGSTNEKLFF TGTGCCAGCAACAGGGGGTCAACTAATGAAAAACTGTTTTTT
TRBJ1-1 - TRBD1 TRBV7-7 CASSRDRATEAFF TGTGCCAGCAGCAGGGACAGGGCCACTGAAGCTTTCTTT
TRBJ2-3 once TRBD2 TRBV5-6 CASSPYSGGFVDTQYF TGTGCCAGCAGCCCTTACAGCGGGGGTTTTGTGGATACGCAGTATTTT
TRBJ1-3 - - TRBV10-3 CAIRTGVSASGNTIYF TGTGCCATCAGGACCGGGGTCTCGGCGTCTGGAAACACCATATATTTT
TRBJ1-5 - - TRBV30 CAWSVRGGGQPQHF TGTGCCTGGAGTGTACGGGGGGGTGGTCAGCCCCAGCATTTT
TRBJ1-2 - TRBD1 TRBV5-1 CASSWRDRVDYGYTF TGCGCCAGCAGCTGGAGGGACAGGGTCGACTATGGCTACACCTTC
TRBJ2-2 - - TRBV5-8 CASSLVRSGMDTGELFF TGTGCCAGCAGCTTGGTGAGGTCAGGGATGGACACCGGGGAGCTGTTTTTT
TRBJ2-1 few - TRBV29-1 CSVHSGDPYNEQFF TGCAGCGTTCACTCAGGGGATCCCTACAATGAGCAGTTCTTC
TRBJ1-4 - - TRBV7-2 CASSRWAATNEKLFF TGTGCCAGCAGCCGCTGGGCAGCAACTAATGAAAAACTGTTTTTT
TRBJ1-2 - - TRBV19 CASSIGGRSYGYTF TGTGCCAGTAGTATCGGGGGGCGGTCCTATGGCTACACCTTC
TRBJ2-7 few - TRBV5-1 CASSPEGDRTYEQYF TGCGCCAGCAGCCCGGAGGGGGATCGGACCTACGAGCAGTACTTC
TRBJ1-2 - TRBD1 TRBV19 CASRQDRVNYGYTF TGTGCCAGTAGACAAGACAGGGTGAACTATGGCTACACCTTC
TRBJ1-1 - - TRBV18 CASSPSRAQNTEAFF TGTGCCAGCTCACCATCCCGGGCCCAGAACACTGAAGCTTTCTTT
TRBJ1-1 - TRBD1 TRBV29-1 CSVGSGGSTEAFF TGCAGCGTTGGGTCAGGGGGGAGTACTGAAGCTTTCTTT
TRBJ1-2 few TRBD1 TRBV6-5 CASSFRGGHDGYTF TGTGCCAGCAGTTTCAGAGGGGGCCATGATGGCTACACCTTC
TRBJ2-1 many - TRBV6-5 CASSYSKYEQFF TGTGCCAGCAGTTACTCGAAGTATGAGCAGTTCTTC
TRBJ1-2 few - TRBV5-6 CASSSTTALNYGYTF TGTGCCAGCAGCTCGACAACTGCCCTTAACTATGGCTACACCTTC
TRBJ1-1 few - TRBV18 CASSPRGTGTFF TGTGCCAGCTCACCACGGGGGACGGGTACTTTCTTT
TRBJ1-5 - TRBD1 TRBV18 CASSPLGTGNQPQHF TGTGCCAGCTCACCACTCGGGACAGGCAATCAGCCCCAGCATTTT
TRBJ2-7 - - TRBV4-2 CASSRGGGGSYEQYF TGTGCCAGCAGCCGAGGGGGCGGGGGCTCCTACGAGCAGTACTTC
TRBJ2-5 - TRBD1 TRBV18 CASSPLGQQETQYF TGTGCCAGCTCACCCCTGGGACAGCAAGAGACCCAGTACTTC
TRBJ2-2 - - TRBV7-8 CASSLGGRSNTGELFF TGTGCCAGCAGCTTAGGGGGTCGATCGAACACCGGGGAGCTGTTTTTT
TRBJ1-1 few - TRBV7-9 CASTRWRGEAFF TGTGCCAGCACCCGCTGGAGGGGTGAAGCTTTCTTT
TRBJ2-7 few - TRBV19 CASSPGTHYEQYF TGTGCCAGTAGCCCCGGGACCCACTACGAGCAGTACTTC
TRBJ2-3 many - TRBV5-1 CASSLALGPSTDTQYF TGCGCCAGCAGCTTGGCTCTAGGACCGAGCACAGATACGCAGTATTTT
TRBJ2-1 few TRBD2 TRBV5-5 CASSLRYRQGGHNEQFF TGTGCCAGCAGCTTGCGTTACCGGCAGGGAGGGCACAATGAGCAGTTCTTC
TRBJ1-6 - - TRBV6-5 CASTSDRSSYSPLHF TGTGCCAGCACCAGCGACAGAAGCTCATATTCACCCCTCCACTTT